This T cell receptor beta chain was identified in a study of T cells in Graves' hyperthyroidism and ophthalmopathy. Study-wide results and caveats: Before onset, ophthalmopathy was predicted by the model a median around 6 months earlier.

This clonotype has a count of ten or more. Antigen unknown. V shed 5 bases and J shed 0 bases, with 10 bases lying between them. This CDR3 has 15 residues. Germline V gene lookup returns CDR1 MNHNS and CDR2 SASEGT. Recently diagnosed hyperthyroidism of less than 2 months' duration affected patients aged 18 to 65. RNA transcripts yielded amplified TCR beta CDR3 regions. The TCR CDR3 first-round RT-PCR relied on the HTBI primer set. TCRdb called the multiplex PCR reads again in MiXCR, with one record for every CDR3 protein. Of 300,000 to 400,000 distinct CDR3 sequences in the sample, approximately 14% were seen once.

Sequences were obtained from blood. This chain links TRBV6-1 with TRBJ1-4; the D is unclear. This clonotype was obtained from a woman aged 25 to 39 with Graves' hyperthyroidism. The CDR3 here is CASSRRHPTNEKLFF. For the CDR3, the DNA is TGTGCCAGCAGTCGGCGACATCCAACTAATGAAAAACTGTTTTTT.